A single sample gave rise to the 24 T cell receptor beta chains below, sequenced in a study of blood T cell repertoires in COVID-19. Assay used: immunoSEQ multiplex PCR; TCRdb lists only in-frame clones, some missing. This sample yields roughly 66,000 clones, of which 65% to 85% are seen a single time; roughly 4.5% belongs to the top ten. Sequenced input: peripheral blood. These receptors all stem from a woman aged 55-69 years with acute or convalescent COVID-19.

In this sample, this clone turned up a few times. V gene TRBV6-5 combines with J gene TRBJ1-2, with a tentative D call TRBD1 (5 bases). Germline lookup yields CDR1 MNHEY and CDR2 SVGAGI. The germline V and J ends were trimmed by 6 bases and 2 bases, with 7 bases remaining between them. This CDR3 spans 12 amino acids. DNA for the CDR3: TGTGCCAGCAGGCGGGGCAACTATGGCTACACCTTC. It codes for CASRRGNYGYTF.

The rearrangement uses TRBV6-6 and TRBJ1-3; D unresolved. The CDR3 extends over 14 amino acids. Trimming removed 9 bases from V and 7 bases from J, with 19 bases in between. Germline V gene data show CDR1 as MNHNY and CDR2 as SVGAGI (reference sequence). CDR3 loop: CARKEGGEGNTIYF. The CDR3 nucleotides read TGTGCCAGGAAGGAGGGCGGGGAAGGTAACACCATATATTTT.

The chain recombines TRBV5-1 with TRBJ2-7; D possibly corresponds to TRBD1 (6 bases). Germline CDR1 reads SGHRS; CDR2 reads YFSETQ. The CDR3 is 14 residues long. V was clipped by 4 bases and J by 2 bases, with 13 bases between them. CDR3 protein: CASSPSTGTYEQYF. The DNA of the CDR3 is TGCGCCAGCAGCCCTTCGACAGGAACCTACGAGCAGTACTTC.

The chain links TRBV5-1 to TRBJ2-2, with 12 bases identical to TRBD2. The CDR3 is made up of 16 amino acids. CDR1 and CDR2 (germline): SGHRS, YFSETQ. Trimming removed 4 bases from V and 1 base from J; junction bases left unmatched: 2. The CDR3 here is CASSLGLAGNTGELFF. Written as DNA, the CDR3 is TGCGCCAGCAGCCTGGGACTAGCGGGGAACACCGGGGAGCTGTTTTTT.

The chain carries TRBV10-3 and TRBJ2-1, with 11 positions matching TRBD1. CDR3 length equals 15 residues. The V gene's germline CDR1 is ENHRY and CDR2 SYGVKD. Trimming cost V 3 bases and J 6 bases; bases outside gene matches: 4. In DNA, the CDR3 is TGTGCCATCAGTGACCCGGGACAGGGGGGCAATGAGCAGTTCTTC. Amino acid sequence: CAISDPGQGGNEQFF.

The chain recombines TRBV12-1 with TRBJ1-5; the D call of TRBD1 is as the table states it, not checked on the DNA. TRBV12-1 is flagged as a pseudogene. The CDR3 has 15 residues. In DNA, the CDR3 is TGTGCCAGCAACCTTTCCTACAGACCCAATCAGCCCCAGCATTTT. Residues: CASNLSYRPNQPQHF.

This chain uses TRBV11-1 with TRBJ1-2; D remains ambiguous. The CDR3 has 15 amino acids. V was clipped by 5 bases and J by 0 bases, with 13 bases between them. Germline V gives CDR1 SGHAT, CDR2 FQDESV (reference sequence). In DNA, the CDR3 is TGTGCCAGCAGCCCCAAGGTCGGAGCTAACTATGGCTACACCTTC. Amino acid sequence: CASSPKVGANYGYTF.

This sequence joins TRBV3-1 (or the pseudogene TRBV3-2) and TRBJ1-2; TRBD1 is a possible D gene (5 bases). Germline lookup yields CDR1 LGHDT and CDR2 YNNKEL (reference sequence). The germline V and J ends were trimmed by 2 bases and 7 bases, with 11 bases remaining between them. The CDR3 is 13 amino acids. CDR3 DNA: TGTGCCAGCAGCCAACAGGGTTCACTTGGCTACACCTTC. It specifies CASSQQGSLGYTF.

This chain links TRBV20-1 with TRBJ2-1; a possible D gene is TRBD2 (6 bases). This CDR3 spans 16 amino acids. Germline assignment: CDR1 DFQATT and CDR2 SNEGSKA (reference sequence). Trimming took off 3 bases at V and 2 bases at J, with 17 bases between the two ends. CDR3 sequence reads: CSASGRIQPAYNEQFF. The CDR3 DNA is TGCAGTGCTAGTGGGAGGATCCAGCCCGCCTACAATGAGCAGTTCTTC.

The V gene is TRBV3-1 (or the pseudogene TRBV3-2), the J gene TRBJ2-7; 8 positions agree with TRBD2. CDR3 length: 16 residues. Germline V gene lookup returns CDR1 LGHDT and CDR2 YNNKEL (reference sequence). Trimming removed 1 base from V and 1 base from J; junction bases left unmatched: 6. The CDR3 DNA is TGTGCCAGCAGCCAAGGCCATAGCGGGGTATCCTACGAGCAGTACTTC. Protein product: CASSQGHSGVSYEQYF.

DNA for the CDR3: TGTGCCATCGGGGGACACCAAAACACTGAAGCTTTCTTT. Translated: CAIGGHQNTEAFF. This chain links TRBV10-3 with TRBJ1-1; weak D call: TRBD1 (6 bases). V lost 8 bases to trimming and J lost 2 bases, with 12 bases between them. Germline V gene sequence: CDR1 ENHRY, CDR2 SYGVKD. The CDR3 totals 13 residues.

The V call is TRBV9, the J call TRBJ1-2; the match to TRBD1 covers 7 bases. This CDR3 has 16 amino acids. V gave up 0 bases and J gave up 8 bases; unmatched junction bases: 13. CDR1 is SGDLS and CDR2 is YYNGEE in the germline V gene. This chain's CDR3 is CASSVDSKEGAQGYTF. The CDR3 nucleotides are TGTGCCAGCAGCGTAGACTCAAAGGAGGGGGCGCAAGGCTACACCTTC.

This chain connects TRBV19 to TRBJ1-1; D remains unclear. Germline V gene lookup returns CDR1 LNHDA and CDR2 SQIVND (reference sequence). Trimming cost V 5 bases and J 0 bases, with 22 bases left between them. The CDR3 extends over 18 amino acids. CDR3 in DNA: TGTGCCAGTAGTCCTATTATCGCAGCTACTACGCTGAACACTGAAGCTTTCTTT. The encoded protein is CASSPIIAATTLNTEAFF.

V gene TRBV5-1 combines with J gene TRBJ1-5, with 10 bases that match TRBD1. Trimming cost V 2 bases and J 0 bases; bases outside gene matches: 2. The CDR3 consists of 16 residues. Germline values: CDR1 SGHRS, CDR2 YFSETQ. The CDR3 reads CASSLGTGDSNQPQHF. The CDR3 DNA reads TGCGCCAGCAGCTTAGGGACAGGGGATAGCAATCAGCCCCAGCATTTT.

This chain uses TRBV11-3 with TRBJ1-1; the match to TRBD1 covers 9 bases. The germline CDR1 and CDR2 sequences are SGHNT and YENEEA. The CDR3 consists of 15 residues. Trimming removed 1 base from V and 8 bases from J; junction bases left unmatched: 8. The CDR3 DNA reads TGTGCCAGCAGCTTAGCATATGGGGACAGGGAAGAAGCTTTCTTT. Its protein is CASSLAYGDREEAFF.

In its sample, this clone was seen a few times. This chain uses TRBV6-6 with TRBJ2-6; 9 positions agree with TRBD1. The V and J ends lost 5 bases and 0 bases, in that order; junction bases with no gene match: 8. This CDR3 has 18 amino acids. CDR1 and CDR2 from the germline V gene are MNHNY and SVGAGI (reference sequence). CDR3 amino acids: CASSPRTGVGSGANVLTF. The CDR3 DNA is TGTGCCAGCAGTCCTCGGACAGGGGTGGGCTCTGGGGCCAACGTCCTGACTTTC.

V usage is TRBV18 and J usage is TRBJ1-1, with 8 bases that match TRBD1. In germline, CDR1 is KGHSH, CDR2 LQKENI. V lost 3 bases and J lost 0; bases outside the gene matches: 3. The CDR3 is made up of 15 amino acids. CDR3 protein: CASSPGDRLNTEAFF. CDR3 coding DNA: TGTGCCAGCTCACCCGGGGACAGGCTGAACACTGAAGCTTTCTTT.

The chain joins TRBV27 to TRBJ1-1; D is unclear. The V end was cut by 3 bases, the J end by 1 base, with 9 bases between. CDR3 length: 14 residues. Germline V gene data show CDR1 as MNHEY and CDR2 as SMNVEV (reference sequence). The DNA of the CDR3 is TGTGCCAGCAGTTTGGTGGGCAGGAACACTGAAGCTTTCTTT. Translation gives CASSLVGRNTEAFF.

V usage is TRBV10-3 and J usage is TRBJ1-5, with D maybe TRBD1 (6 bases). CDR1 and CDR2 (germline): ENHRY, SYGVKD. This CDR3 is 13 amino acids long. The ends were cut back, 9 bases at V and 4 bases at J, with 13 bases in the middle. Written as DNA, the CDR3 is TGTGCCATAAACAGGGAGTATAATCAGCCCCAGCATTTT. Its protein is CAINREYNQPQHF.

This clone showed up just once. The CDR3 region has the DNA TGCAGCGTTCAAACAGGACCGTTCACCGGGGAGCTGTTTTTT. Translating it yields CSVQTGPFTGELFF. V usage is TRBV29-1 and J usage is TRBJ2-2, with D perhaps matching TRBD1 (5 bases). The CDR3 covers 14 residues. Germline V lookup: CDR1 SQVTM, CDR2 ANQGSEA. Trimming removed 5 bases from V and 4 bases from J, with 14 bases in between.

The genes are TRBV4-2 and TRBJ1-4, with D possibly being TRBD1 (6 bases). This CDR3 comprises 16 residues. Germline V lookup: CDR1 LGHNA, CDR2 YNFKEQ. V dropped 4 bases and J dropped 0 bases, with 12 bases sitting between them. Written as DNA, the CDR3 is TGTGCCAGCAGCCGCACAGGGACCTCAACTAATGAAAAACTGTTTTTT. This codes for CASSRTGTSTNEKLFF.

The CDR3 sequence is CASSQIPGGAGSYTF. The CDR3 coding sequence is TGTGCCAGCAGCCAAATCCCCGGGGGGGCTGGCAGCTACACCTTC. The V gene is TRBV3-1 (or the pseudogene TRBV3-2), the J gene TRBJ1-2; D is perhaps TRBD1 (6 bases). CDR3 length equals 15 residues. Germline V gives CDR1 LGHDT, CDR2 YNNKEL (reference sequence). The ends were cut back, 2 bases at V and 9 bases at J, with 19 bases in the middle.

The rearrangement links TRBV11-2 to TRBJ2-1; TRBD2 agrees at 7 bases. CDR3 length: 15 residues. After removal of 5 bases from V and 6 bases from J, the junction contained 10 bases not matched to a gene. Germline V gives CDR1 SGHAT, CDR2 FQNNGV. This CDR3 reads CASSALAVPPNEQFF. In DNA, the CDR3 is TGTGCCAGCAGCGCCCTAGCGGTCCCTCCCAATGAGCAGTTCTTC.

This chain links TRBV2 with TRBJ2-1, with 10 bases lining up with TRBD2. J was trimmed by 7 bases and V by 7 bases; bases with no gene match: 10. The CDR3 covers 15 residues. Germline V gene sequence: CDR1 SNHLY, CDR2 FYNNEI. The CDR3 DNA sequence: TGTGCCAGCAACATCGAGCGGGGGGGCCGGAATGAGCAGTTCTTC. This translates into CASNIERGGRNEQFF.